These 18 T cell receptor beta chains were all obtained from the same sample, sequenced in a study of cytomegalovirus exposure and HLA in healthy donors. With 60 Vbeta and 13 Jbeta primers, the PCR was carried out. The assay was immunoSEQ multiplex PCR, and TCRdb's table has in-frame clones only and misses some. Of around 97,000 clones detected, roughly 9.4% appear once; the ten largest clones hold 4.5% to 6%. Sequences were obtained from PBMCs. The receptors shown here come from a man aged 45-60 years in good health and CMV-seropositive.

This clone has just a few counts. The chain joins TRBV30 to TRBJ2-1; a weak D match, TRBD1 (6 bases). CDR3 size: 16 residues. Germline CDR1 GTSNPN, CDR2 SVGIG (reference sequence). V was cut by 2 bases and J by 3 bases, with 17 bases left in between. In DNA form, the CDR3 reads TGTGCCTGGAGTCTCAGGGGATTTCGACTCTACAATGAGCAGTTCTTC. It specifies CAWSLRGFRLYNEQFF. Full variable domain (remainder filled in from reference TRBV30 and TRBJ2-1): SQTIHQWPATLVQPVGSPLSLECTVEGTSNPNLYWYRQAAGRGLQLLFYSVGIGQISSEVPQNLSASRPQDRQFILSSKKLLLSDSGFYLCAWSLRGFRLYNEQFFGPGTRLTVL.

The chain recombines TRBV6-6 with TRBJ2-1; D is ambiguous. The CDR3 is made up of 12 amino acids. V shed 0 bases and J shed 12 bases, with 9 bases lying between them. CDR1 MNHNY and CDR2 SVGAGI come from the germline V gene (reference sequence). As DNA, the CDR3 is TGTGCCAGCAGTTACTCCGACACCCTGCAGTTCTTC. This codes for CASSYSDTLQFF.

The chain has TRBV10-3 and TRBJ2-1; TRBD1 matches at 7 bases. The CDR3 totals 13 residues. V shed 4 bases and J 5 bases; nucleotides not matched to a gene: 2. Germline CDR1 and CDR2: ENHRY and SYGVKD. Here the CDR3 reads CAISAGTDNEQFF. DNA for the CDR3: TGTGCCATCAGTGCGGGGACAGACAATGAGCAGTTCTTC.

The chain carries TRBV5-4 and TRBJ2-1; 8 nucleotides line up with TRBD2. The ends lost 0 bases at V and 4 bases at J; junction bases unmatched: 3. Germline CDR1 and CDR2: SGHNT and YYREEE (reference sequence). This CDR3 region has 15 residues. CDR3 residues: CASSLALAGYNEQFF. The CDR3 region has the DNA TGTGCCAGCAGCTTGGCTCTAGCGGGTTACAATGAGCAGTTCTTC.

The CDR3 DNA follows: TGCAGCGCGGTTGACTTCTCTGGGGCCAACGTCCTGACTTTC. Protein: CSAVDFSGANVLTF. The chain employs TRBV29-1 and TRBJ2-6; D not certain. There are 14 residues in the CDR3. Between the trimmed V and J ends, which lost 7 bases and 0 bases, there was a span of 10 bases. The V gene's germline CDR1 is SQVTM and CDR2 ANQGSEA.

The J gene is TRBJ2-7, the V gene TRBV7-8; TRBD2 aligns across 7 bases. Germline lookup yields CDR1 SGHVS and CDR2 FQNEAQ. With 3 bases clipped from V and 12 bases from J, the junction kept 11 bases outside the gene matches. The CDR3 covers 13 residues. CDR3 DNA sequence: TGTGCCAGCAGCTTCAGACTGGCGGGAGATACGTACTTC. Translating gives CASSFRLAGDTYF.

The rearrangement joins TRBV5-1 to TRBJ2-3; TRBD1 aligns across 7 bases. Germline V gives CDR1 SGHRS, CDR2 YFSETQ. The junction had 5 bases not matched to a gene; V was cut back by 4 bases and J by 0 bases. The CDR3 is 15 residues long. CDR3 sequence (DNA): TGCGCCAGCAGCCCCCCGACAGGGAGCACAGATACGCAGTATTTT. Encoded protein: CASSPPTGSTDTQYF.

CDR3 sequence (DNA): TGTGCCAGCAGTTACTCGTCAGGGGGCAGGGACGAGCAGTACTTC. This encodes CASSYSSGGRDEQYF. The rearrangement joins TRBV6-5 to TRBJ2-7; 8 nucleotides agree with TRBD1. Per germline, CDR1 MNHEY and CDR2 SVGAGI. J lost 5 bases, V lost 0 bases, and 6 bases had no gene match. The CDR3 sequence is 15 residues long.

This clone has just a few counts. This chain connects TRBV7-8 to TRBJ2-1; the match to TRBD2 covers 8 bases. With V trimmed by 5 bases and J by 7 bases, 16 bases remained unmatched. Germline-derived CDR1 and CDR2 are SGHVS and FQNEAQ. CDR3 length: 17 residues. The CDR3 region has the DNA TGTGCCAGCAGCCTCTGGGGGTACCAAGGGACTAGTAATGAGCAGTTCTTC. Its protein is CASSLWGYQGTSNEQFF.

This clone was detected only a few times. The rearrangement links TRBV28 to TRBJ1-1, with TRBD1 matching over 7 bases. CDR1 is MDHEN, CDR2 SYDVKM, per germline. The CDR3 has 11 residues. With V trimmed by 7 bases and J by 11 bases, 7 bases remained unmatched. The CDR3: CASTSDRYAFF. CDR3 sequence (DNA): TGTGCCAGCACCTCGGACAGGTATGCTTTCTTT.

This clone turned up a few times. V gene TRBV9 combines with J gene TRBJ1-5; 10 nucleotides align to TRBD1. Germline CDR1 SGDLS, CDR2 YYNGEE. This CDR3 spans 14 amino acids. Trimming removed 4 bases from V and 5 bases from J; junction bases left unmatched: 3. CDR3 DNA sequence: TGTGCCAGCAGCTTAGGACAGGGGGATCAGCCCCAGCATTTT. This translates into CASSLGQGDQPQHF.

About this clone: Relative to the germline gene, one junction end is altered; a read error may explain this. The J gene is TRBJ2-3, the V gene TRBV7-7; 7 bases align to TRBD2. The germline V gene has CDR1 SSHAT and CDR2 FNYEAQ (reference sequence). The CDR3 runs to 15 residues. CDR3 bases: TGTGCTAGCAGCTCCTCCATTAGCGGGACAGATACGCAGTATTTT. This codes for CASSSSISGTDTQYF. Filled out from reference TRBV7-7 and TRBJ2-3, the complete variable domain reads GAGVSQSPRYKVTKRGQDVTLRCDPISSHATLYWYQQALGQGPEFLTYFNYEAQPDKSGLPSDRFSAERPEGSISTLTIQRTEQRDSAMYRCASSSSISGTDTQYFGPGTRLTVL.

There are a few counts of this clone. The chain uses TRBV20-1 and TRBJ2-5; no definite D call. The V gene lost 3 bases and the J gene lost 2 bases, with 4 bases spanning the gap. The CDR3 sequence is 11 residues long. Germline V gives CDR1 DFQATT, CDR2 SNEGSKA (reference sequence). The CDR3 sequence: CSASNQETQYF. CDR3 DNA sequence: TGCAGTGCTAGCAATCAAGAGACCCAGTACTTC.

J is TRBJ1-6 and V is TRBV7-8; TRBD1 might be the D (6 bases). V lost 4 bases, J lost 1 base, and 17 bases lay in between. Germline V gene sequence: CDR1 SGHVS, CDR2 FQNEAQ. The CDR3 length is 18 residues. The CDR3 region is CASSYRGRGASYNSPLHF. CDR3 DNA: TGTGCCAGCAGCTATAGGGGGAGGGGGGCTTCCTATAATTCACCCCTCCACTTT.

This chain uses TRBV6-5 with TRBJ2-7, with D perhaps TRBD1 (5 bases). The CDR3 consists of 12 residues. CDR1 MNHEY and CDR2 SVGAGI come from the germline V gene. V was trimmed by 4 bases and J by 6 bases, leaving 10 bases between them. The CDR3 region has the DNA TGTGCCAGCAGTTCAGGGTTCGGCGAGCAGTACTTC. Its protein product is CASSSGFGEQYF.

In this sample, this clone turned up a few times. This chain joins TRBV27 and TRBJ1-5, with D possibly matching TRBD1 (5 bases). Germline V lookup: CDR1 MNHEY, CDR2 SMNVEV (reference sequence). Trimming stripped 5 bases from V and 0 bases from J, with 14 bases between. The CDR3 contains 16 residues. The CDR3 nucleotides read TGTGCCAGCAGTAGGGGCCTCATGTATAGCAATCAGCCCCAGCATTTT. Translating it yields CASSRGLMYSNQPQHF.

The chain joins TRBV7-9 to TRBJ2-7; the D is unclear. This CDR3 comprises 13 residues. Germline V gene data show CDR1 as SEHNR and CDR2 as FQNEAQ (reference sequence). V lost 1 base and J 7 bases, leaving 11 bases between the germline ends. The CDR3 nucleotides are TGTGCCAGCAGCTTAGTGGTCGAAGAGGAGCAGTACTTC. This sequence encodes CASSLVVEEEQYF.

The chain is built from TRBV9 and TRBJ2-1; TRBD2 matches 7 bases. Germline CDR1 is SGDLS and CDR2 is YYNGEE. The CDR3 is 15 amino acids. V gave up 0 bases and J gave up 2 bases; unmatched junction bases: 2. CDR3 protein: CASSVVAGAYNEQFF. The CDR3 DNA reads TGTGCCAGCAGCGTAGTGGCGGGGGCCTACAATGAGCAGTTCTTC. Complete variable domain (other parts from reference TRBV9 and TRBJ2-1): DSGVTQTPKHLITATGQRVTLRCSPRSGDLSVYWYQQSLDQGLQFLIQYYNGEERAKGNILERFSAQQFPDLHSELNLSSLELGDSALYFCASSVVAGAYNEQFFGPGTRLTVL.